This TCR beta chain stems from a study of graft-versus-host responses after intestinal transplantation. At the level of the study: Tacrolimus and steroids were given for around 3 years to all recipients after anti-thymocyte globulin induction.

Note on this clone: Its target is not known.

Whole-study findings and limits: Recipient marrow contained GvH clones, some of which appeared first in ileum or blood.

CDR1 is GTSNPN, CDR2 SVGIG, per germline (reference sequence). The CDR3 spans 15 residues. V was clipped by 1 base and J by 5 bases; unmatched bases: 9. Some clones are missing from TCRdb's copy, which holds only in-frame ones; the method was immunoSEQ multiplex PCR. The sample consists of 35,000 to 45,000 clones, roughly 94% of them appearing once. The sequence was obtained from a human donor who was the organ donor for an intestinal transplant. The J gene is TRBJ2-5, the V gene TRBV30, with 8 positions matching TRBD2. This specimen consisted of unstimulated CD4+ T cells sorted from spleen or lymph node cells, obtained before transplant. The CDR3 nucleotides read TGTGCCTGGAGTGCTCCGGGACTAGGCGGTGAGACCCAGTACTTC. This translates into CAWSAPGLGGETQYF.